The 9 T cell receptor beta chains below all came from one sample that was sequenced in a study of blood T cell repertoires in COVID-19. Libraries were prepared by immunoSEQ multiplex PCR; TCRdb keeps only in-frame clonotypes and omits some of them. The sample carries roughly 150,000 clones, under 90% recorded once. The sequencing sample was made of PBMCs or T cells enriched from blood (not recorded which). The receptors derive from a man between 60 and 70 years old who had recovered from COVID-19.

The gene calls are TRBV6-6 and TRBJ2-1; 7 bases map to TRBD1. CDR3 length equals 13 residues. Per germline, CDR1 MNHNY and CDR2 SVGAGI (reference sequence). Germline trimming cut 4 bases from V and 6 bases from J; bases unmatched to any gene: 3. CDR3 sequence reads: CASSFPGGNEQFF. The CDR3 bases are TGTGCCAGCAGTTTCCCAGGGGGCAATGAGCAGTTCTTC.

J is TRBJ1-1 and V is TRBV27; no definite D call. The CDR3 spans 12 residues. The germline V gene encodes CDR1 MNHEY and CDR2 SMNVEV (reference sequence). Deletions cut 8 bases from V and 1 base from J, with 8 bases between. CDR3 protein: CASRQENTEAFF. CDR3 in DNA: TGTGCCAGCCGGCAGGAGAACACTGAAGCTTTCTTT.

In nucleotides, the CDR3 is TGTGCCAGCAGCTTACGGAGCGGAGTGAAAGATACGCAGTATTTT. This codes for CASSLRSGVKDTQYF. The chain is built from TRBV7-8 and TRBJ2-3; the D gene is possibly TRBD2 (5 bases). Looked up from germline, CDR1 is SGHVS and CDR2 is FQNEAQ. Between the trimmed V and J ends, which lost 2 bases and 5 bases, there was a span of 14 bases. The CDR3 is made up of 15 amino acids.

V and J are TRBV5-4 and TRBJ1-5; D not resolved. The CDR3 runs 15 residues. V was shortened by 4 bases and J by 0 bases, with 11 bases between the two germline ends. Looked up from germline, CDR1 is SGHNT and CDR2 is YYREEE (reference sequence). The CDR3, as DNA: TGTGCCAGCAGCGCCGGCGGGGATAGCAATCAGCCCCAGCATTTT. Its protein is CASSAGGDSNQPQHF.

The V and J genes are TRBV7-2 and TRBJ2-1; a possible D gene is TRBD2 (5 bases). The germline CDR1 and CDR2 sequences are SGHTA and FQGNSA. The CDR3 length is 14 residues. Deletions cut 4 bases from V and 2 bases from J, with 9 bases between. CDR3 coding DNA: TGTGCCAGCAGCTCCGCCGGGGCCTACAATGAGCAGTTCTTC. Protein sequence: CASSSAGAYNEQFF.

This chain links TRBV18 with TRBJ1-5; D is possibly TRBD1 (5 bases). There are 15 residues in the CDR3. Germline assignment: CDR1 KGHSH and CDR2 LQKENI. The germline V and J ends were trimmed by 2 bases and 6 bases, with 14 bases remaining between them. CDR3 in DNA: TGTGCCAGCTCACCAGGGGCAGGGTTCGGTCAGCCCCAGCATTTT. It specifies CASSPGAGFGQPQHF.

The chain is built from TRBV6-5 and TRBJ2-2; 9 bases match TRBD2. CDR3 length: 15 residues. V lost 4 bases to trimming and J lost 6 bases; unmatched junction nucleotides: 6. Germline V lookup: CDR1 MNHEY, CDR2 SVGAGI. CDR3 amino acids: CASSSTGLAAGELFF. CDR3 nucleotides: TGTGCCAGCAGTTCCACGGGACTAGCTGCCGGGGAGCTGTTTTTT.

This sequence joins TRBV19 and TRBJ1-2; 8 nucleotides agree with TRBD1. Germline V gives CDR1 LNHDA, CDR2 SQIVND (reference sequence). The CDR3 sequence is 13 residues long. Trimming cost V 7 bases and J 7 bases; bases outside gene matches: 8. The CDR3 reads CASIGQGAGGYTF. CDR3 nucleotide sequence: TGTGCCAGTATTGGGCAGGGGGCCGGTGGCTACACCTTC.

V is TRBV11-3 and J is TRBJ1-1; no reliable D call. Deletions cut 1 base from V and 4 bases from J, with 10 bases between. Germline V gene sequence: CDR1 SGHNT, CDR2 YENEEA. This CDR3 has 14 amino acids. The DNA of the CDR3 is TGTGCCAGCAGCTTAGGTCCGGGGAGCACTGAAGCTTTCTTT. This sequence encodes CASSLGPGSTEAFF.